The TCR beta chain described here comes from a study of tumor-infiltrating lymphocytes in primary liver carcinoma. Co-extracted RNA and DNA came from 20-30 mg of unsorted bulk tissue. Surgeons resected the patients' primary liver carcinomas. On this clonotype: The antigen is unknown. Germline and junction disagree at one end, which may indicate a read error.

The germline CDR1 and CDR2 sequences are ENHRY and SYGVKD. CDR3 length equals 14 residues. Making TCR beta cDNA involved approximately 0.5 ug total RNA and a constant-region primer. Three rounds of nested multiplex PCR with slightly modified ARM-PCR produced TCR beta libraries. TRBV1-TRBV30 forward and Cbeta reverse primers drove the first two approximately 10-cycle rounds. TCRdb independently ran MiXCR on the multiplex PCR reads; one entry per CDR3 protein. The sample includes some 190,000 distinct CDR3 sequences, around four fifths of them seen just once. The study, taken as a whole, reports: Against blood, tumors held a significantly higher top-250-clone fraction (p = 0.039).

The clonotype was recovered from a man aged 40-49 years with primary liver carcinoma and hepatitis B virus infection. The chain combines TRBV10-3 with TRBJ1-1, with unresolved D. Material: tumor tissue from primary liver carcinoma. The CDR3 DNA follows: TGTGCCATCAGTTACGAGAGCGTGAACACTGAAGCTTTTTTT. It yields the protein CAISYESVNTEAFF.